Below are 24 T cell receptor beta chains sequenced from a single sample in a study of blood T cell repertoires in COVID-19. The assay was immunoSEQ multiplex PCR, and TCRdb's table has in-frame clones only and misses some. The profile shows hundreds of thousands of clones, approximately 90% of them singletons. The sequenced material came from PBMCs or T cells enriched from blood (not recorded which). Receptors originate from a woman under 40 who had recovered from COVID-19.

The chain couples TRBV6-5 to TRBJ1-3; no clear D. The CDR3 is 14 residues long. Trimming cost V 6 bases and J 0 bases, with 9 bases left between them. CDR1 is MNHEY and CDR2 is SVGAGI in the germline V gene. The CDR3 region is CASRQANSGNTIYF. The CDR3 region has the DNA TGTGCCAGCAGGCAGGCCAACTCTGGAAACACCATATATTTT.

The chain combines TRBV7-2 with TRBJ1-5; 9 positions match TRBD1. The V segment lost 6 bases and the J segment 6 bases; nucleotides outside the gene matches: 6. The CDR3 runs 14 residues. Germline assignment: CDR1 SGHTA and CDR2 FQGNSA. CDR3 residues: CASSLDRGRQPQHF. The CDR3 region has the DNA TGTGCCAGCAGTCTGGACAGGGGTCGTCAGCCCCAGCATTTT.

V gene TRBV14 combines with J gene TRBJ1-2, with D perhaps matching TRBD1 (6 bases). CDR1 is SGHDN, CDR2 FVKESK, per germline. The CDR3 loop spans 13 amino acids. Trimming removed 6 bases at V and 7 bases at J, with 15 bases between. The CDR3 is CASSLTHRAGYTF. CDR3 DNA sequence: TGTGCCAGCAGTCTAACCCACAGGGCTGGCTACACCTTC.

This sequence joins TRBV5-6 and TRBJ2-3; TRBD2 aligns across 9 bases. The CDR3 length is 16 residues. Germline V gene data show CDR1 as SGHDT and CDR2 as YYEEEE. The J segment lost 0 bases and the V segment lost 0 bases, leaving 2 bases of the junction unmatched. The CDR3 loop reads CASSLGLAASTDTQYF. As DNA, the CDR3 is TGTGCCAGCAGCTTGGGACTAGCGGCTAGCACAGATACGCAGTATTTT.

CDR3 bases: TGTGCCAGCAGCGGCCCGGGGGGAGAAAAACTGTTTTTT. This encodes CASSGPGGEKLFF. V is TRBV5-4 and J is TRBJ1-4; a possible D gene is TRBD1 (5 bases). This CDR3 comprises 13 residues. Trimming took off 4 bases at V and 8 bases at J, with 12 bases between the two ends. Germline assignment: CDR1 SGHNT and CDR2 YYREEE (reference sequence). Combining the CDR3 with reference TRBV5-4 and TRBJ1-4 gives the whole variable domain ETGVTQSPTHLIKTRGQQVTLRCSSQSGHNTVSWYQQALGQGPQFIFQYYREEENGRGNFPPRFSGLQFPNYSSELNVNALELDDSALYLCASSGPGGEKLFFGSGTQLSVL.

This chain uses TRBV6-5 with TRBJ2-1; 8 bases agree with TRBD2. Germline assignment: CDR1 MNHEY and CDR2 SVGAGI. The CDR3 consists of 16 residues. V lost 0 bases and J lost 2; bases outside the gene matches: 3. For the CDR3, the DNA is TGTGCCAGCAGTTACTCTGGCGGGGGGACCTACAATGAGCAGTTCTTC. Its protein product is CASSYSGGGTYNEQFF.

The chain is built from TRBV5-1 and TRBJ1-4; weak D call: TRBD1 (5 bases). CDR1 and CDR2 from the germline V gene are SGHRS and YFSETQ. Trimming cost V 3 bases and J 3 bases, with 9 bases left between them. This CDR3 is 14 amino acids long. The CDR3 loop is CASSWTTSNEKLFF. The CDR3 nucleotides are TGCGCCAGCAGCTGGACAACCTCTAATGAAAAACTGTTTTTT. Looking up the rest from reference TRBV5-1 and TRBJ1-4 gives the full variable domain: KAGVTQTPRYLIKTRGQQVTLSCSPISGHRSVSWYQQTPGQGLQFLFEYFSETQRNKGNFPGRFSGRQFSNSRSEMNVSTLELGDSALYLCASSWTTSNEKLFFGSGTQLSVL.

The V and J genes are TRBV3-1 (or the pseudogene TRBV3-2) and TRBJ2-1; weak D call: TRBD1 (6 bases). Germline V lookup: CDR1 LGHDT, CDR2 YNNKEL (reference sequence). CDR3 length: 16 residues. The V and J ends lost 4 bases and 0 bases respectively, with 13 bases between them. Here the CDR3 reads CASSLRGRGSYNEQFF. DNA for the CDR3: TGTGCCAGCAGCCTCAGGGGCCGTGGCTCCTACAATGAGCAGTTCTTC.

The gene calls are TRBV25-1 and TRBJ1-1; D unclear. The CDR3 consists of 13 residues. In germline, CDR1 is MGHDK, CDR2 SYGVNS. Between the trimmed V and J ends, which lost 4 bases and 1 base, there was a span of 7 bases. CDR3 sequence reads: CASSGHQNTEAFF. The CDR3 DNA is TGTGCCAGCAGTGGACACCAGAACACTGAAGCTTTCTTT.

V gene TRBV5-1 combines with J gene TRBJ1-5; D remains unclear. Looked up from germline, CDR1 is SGHRS and CDR2 is YFSETQ. Trimming removed 0 bases from V and 1 base from J, with 8 bases in between. CDR3 length: 15 residues. The CDR3 DNA sequence: TGCGCCAGCAGCTTGGACAGTAGAAGCAATCAGCCCCAGCATTTT. Protein: CASSLDSRSNQPQHF.

This chain joins TRBV15 and TRBJ1-2; tentative D call: TRBD1 (6 bases). Per germline, CDR1 LNHNV and CDR2 YYDKDF (reference sequence). V was pared by 1 base and J by 3 bases, with 15 bases between. CDR3 length: 16 amino acids. The CDR3 protein is CATSRAQGVEDYGYTF. In DNA form, the CDR3 reads TGTGCCACCAGCAGAGCACAGGGTGTGGAGGACTATGGCTACACCTTC. Looking up the rest from reference TRBV15 and TRBJ1-2 gives the full variable domain: DAMVIQNPRYQVTQFGKPVTLSCSQTLNHNVMYWYQQKSSQAPKLLFHYYDKDFNNEADTPDNFQSRRPNTSFCFLDIRSPGLGDTAMYLCATSRAQGVEDYGYTFGSGTRLTVV.

This clone was picked up one time. J is TRBJ2-1 and V is TRBV7-2; perhaps TRBD2 as D (5 bases). The CDR3 spans 13 residues. Germline CDR1 and CDR2: SGHTA and FQGNSA. The CDR3 bases are TGTGCTAGCGCCTCAGGATCCTACAATGAGCAGTTCTTC. This encodes CASASGSYNEQFF.

The chain employs TRBV7-9 and TRBJ2-7, with TRBD2 matching 9 bases. The length of the CDR3 is 19 residues. CDR1 and CDR2 (germline): SEHNR, FQNEAQ (reference sequence). The V and J ends lost 5 bases and 2 bases, in that order; junction bases with no gene match: 19. The CDR3 is CASSPGSGLAGLRTYEQYF. The CDR3 DNA reads as TGTGCCAGCAGCCCAGGGTCGGGCCTAGCGGGACTACGGACCTACGAGCAGTACTTC. The full variable domain, completed using reference TRBV7-9 and TRBJ2-7, is DTGVSQNPRHKITKRGQNVTFRCDPISEHNRLYWYRQTLGQGPEFLTYFQNEAQLEKSRLLSDRFSAERPKGSFSTLEIQRTEQGDSAMYLCASSPGSGLAGLRTYEQYFGPGTRLTVT.

The chain couples TRBV28 to TRBJ1-2, with D maybe TRBD1 (5 bases). The germline V gene encodes CDR1 MDHEN and CDR2 SYDVKM. V was shortened by 5 bases and J by 6 bases, with 7 bases between the two germline ends. This CDR3 region has 11 residues. The CDR3: CASSTRDGYTF. The CDR3 region has the DNA TGTGCCAGCAGTACCAGGGATGGCTACACCTTC.

The sample holds a few counts of this clone. The CDR3 DNA sequence: TGTGCCAGCAGCTTTAACAGTAACTATGGCTACACCTTC. Its translation is CASSFNSNYGYTF. This chain links TRBV7-2 with TRBJ1-2; D not resolved. From germline, CDR1 is SGHTA and CDR2 FQGNSA. Trimming pared 3 bases from V and 1 base from J, leaving 6 bases between. This CDR3 contains 13 residues.

This clone was seen only once. This chain connects TRBV18 to TRBJ1-6, with 7 bases fitting TRBD1. Per the germline V gene, CDR1 is KGHSH and CDR2 is LQKENI. Trimming removed 2 bases from V and 9 bases from J; junction bases left unmatched: 7. There are 15 residues in the CDR3. The CDR3 sequence is CASSPFEGASSPLHF. The CDR3, as DNA: TGTGCCAGCTCACCATTTGAGGGGGCGTCTTCACCCCTCCACTTT.

The chain joins TRBV25-1 to TRBJ1-2; TRBD1 matches 9 bases. The V segment lost 6 bases and the J segment 6 bases; nucleotides outside the gene matches: 5. This CDR3 has 13 amino acids. Per germline, CDR1 MGHDK and CDR2 SYGVNS. In DNA form, the CDR3 reads TGTGCCAGCAGCCCCGGGACAGGGCATGGCTACACCTTC. As protein: CASSPGTGHGYTF.

The V gene is TRBV6-5, the J gene TRBJ1-1; D is possibly TRBD1 (5 bases). CDR1 and CDR2 (germline): MNHEY, SVGAGI. The V end was cut by 7 bases, the J end by 6 bases, with 15 bases between. This CDR3 is built from 13 residues. Here the CDR3 reads CASIPWGVPEAFF. CDR3 DNA sequence: TGTGCCAGCATCCCCTGGGGGGTACCTGAAGCTTTCTTT.

V gene TRBV19 combines with J gene TRBJ2-4, with TRBD2 matching over 7 bases. This CDR3 spans 16 amino acids. Germline V gene data show CDR1 as LNHDA and CDR2 as SQIVND (reference sequence). Trimming cost V 7 bases and J 0 bases; bases outside gene matches: 9. The CDR3 coding sequence is TGTGCCAGTACCCCACGGGGGGATTTAGCCAAAAACATTCAGTACTTC. It specifies CASTPRGDLAKNIQYF.

This clone has only one observation. The gene calls are TRBV9 and TRBJ2-3; D gene unclear. The CDR3 consists of 12 residues. V lost 4 bases to trimming and J lost 6 bases, with 9 bases between them. CDR1 SGDLS and CDR2 YYNGEE come from the germline V gene. The CDR3 spells CASSLRLDTQYF. The CDR3 DNA follows: TGTGCCAGCAGCCTCCGGTTGGATACGCAGTATTTT.

The chain links TRBV14 to TRBJ2-5; 8 nucleotides match TRBD1. The germline V gene encodes CDR1 SGHDN and CDR2 FVKESK. J gave up 3 bases and V 2 bases, and 8 bases lay outside the gene matches. The CDR3 sequence is 16 residues long. The chain's CDR3 is CASSQWRTGRKETQYF. The DNA for the CDR3 is TGTGCCAGCAGCCAATGGCGGACAGGGAGAAAAGAGACCCAGTACTTC.

This rearrangement joins TRBV11-2 to TRBJ2-1; possibly TRBD2 for D (5 bases). In germline, CDR1 is SGHAT, CDR2 FQNNGV. Trimming pared 6 bases from V and 1 base from J, leaving 19 bases between. This CDR3 has 17 amino acids. The CDR3 here is CASSWGERHGSYNEQFF. In nucleotides, the CDR3 is TGTGCCAGCAGTTGGGGAGAGAGACATGGGTCCTACAATGAGCAGTTCTTC.

The rearrangement joins TRBV14 to TRBJ1-3; D not certain. CDR1 and CDR2 (germline): SGHDN, FVKESK. The CDR3 is 16 amino acids. Trimming removed 4 bases at V and 0 bases at J, with 13 bases between. The CDR3: CASSLEAFNSGNTIYF. The CDR3 bases are TGTGCCAGCAGCCTAGAGGCATTCAACTCTGGAAACACCATATATTTT.

This clone was counted a few times. The V gene is TRBV28, the J gene TRBJ1-4; D is unresolved. V lost 6 bases and J lost 5, with 16 bases in between. The CDR3 covers 15 residues. The germline gives CDR1 MDHEN, CDR2 SYDVKM. In DNA form, the CDR3 reads TGTGCCAGCAGCAACCCGAATAGCCAAAATGAAAAACTGTTTTTT. This encodes CASSNPNSQNEKLFF. Full variable domain (outside the CDR3, taken from reference TRBV28 and TRBJ1-4): DVKVTQSSRYLVKRTGEKVFLECVQDMDHENMFWYRQDPGLGLRLIYFSYDVKMKEKGDIPEGYSVSREKKERFSLILESASTNQTSMYLCASSNPNSQNEKLFFGSGTQLSVL.